One and the same sample provided the 13 T cell receptor beta chains below, sequenced in a study of cytomegalovirus exposure and HLA in healthy donors. The PCR employed 60 Vbeta primers together with 13 Jbeta primers. Data came from immunoSEQ multiplex PCR; TCRdb stores just in-frame clones and leaves some out. This table holds around 150,000 clones, around 77% found once. Sequenced material: PBMCs. The source of these receptors is a man aged 60-69 years in good health and CMV-seronegative.

This chain links TRBV7-9 with TRBJ1-5; D not resolved. CDR3 length: 14 residues. Between the trimmed V and J ends, which lost 5 bases and 1 base, there was a span of 9 bases. Germline V gene sequence: CDR1 SEHNR, CDR2 FQNEAQ (reference sequence). The CDR3 DNA follows: TGTGCCAGCAGCCGGGGAATGAGCAATCAGCCCCAGCATTTT. Amino acid sequence: CASSRGMSNQPQHF.

The chain couples TRBV30 to TRBJ2-2; 13 nucleotides match TRBD2. The CDR3 runs 14 residues. From germline, CDR1 is GTSNPN and CDR2 SVGIG (reference sequence). After removal of 1 base from V and 7 bases from J, the junction contained 0 bases not matched to a gene. In DNA, the CDR3 is TGTGCCTGGAGTGGGACTAGCGGGGGCGGGGAGCTGTTTTTT. It specifies CAWSGTSGGGELFF.

This clone is a singleton in its sample. The chain links TRBV11-3 to TRBJ2-7, with TRBD1 identical over 7 bases. V shed 8 bases and J 7 bases; nucleotides not matched to a gene: 8. This CDR3 comprises 12 residues. The germline gives CDR1 SGHNT, CDR2 YENEEA. Here the CDR3 DNA reads TGTGCCAGCGCCGCACCAGGGGGAGAGCAGTACTTC. It is translated as CASAAPGGEQYF.

This clone showed up just a few times. This chain uses TRBV2 with TRBJ1-2; unclear D gene. The CDR3 extends over 13 amino acids. Germline values: CDR1 SNHLY, CDR2 FYNNEI. Trimming left V 3 bases short and J 4 bases short, with 9 bases between. Here the CDR3 DNA reads TGTGCCAGCAGTGATAGGCGGATCTATGGCTACACCTTC. Its translation: CASSDRRIYGYTF.

The V gene is TRBV5-1, the J gene TRBJ1-4, with 9 positions matching TRBD1. This CDR3 spans 15 amino acids. CDR1 is SGHRS and CDR2 is YFSETQ in the germline V gene. Trimming removed 4 bases from V and 4 bases from J; junction bases left unmatched: 5. Here the CDR3 DNA reads TGCGCCAGCAGCATGGGACAGGGCGATAATGAAAAACTGTTTTTT. It yields the protein CASSMGQGDNEKLFF.

The table lists this clone with a count of one. CDR3 sequence (DNA): TGTGCCAGCAGGTATACCCCGGGACAGGGCTACGAGCAGTACTTC. Protein product: CASRYTPGQGYEQYF. The rearrangement uses TRBV5-5 and TRBJ2-7; 9 bases fit TRBD1. The CDR3 loop spans 15 amino acids. Germline-derived CDR1 and CDR2 are SGHKS and YYEKEE (reference sequence). V shed 5 bases and J 3 bases; nucleotides not matched to a gene: 9.

This clone was picked up one time. This sequence joins TRBV2 and TRBJ2-7; D perhaps matches TRBD1 (6 bases). With 6 bases removed from V and 2 bases from J, the gap between germline ends came to 14 bases. Germline CDR1 reads SNHLY; CDR2 reads FYNNEI. This CDR3 region has 14 residues. The CDR3 region has the DNA TGTGCCAGCAGGCCACGGACAGAAACCTACGAGCAGTACTTC. Translated: CASRPRTETYEQYF.

This chain links TRBV25-1 with TRBJ2-7, with a tentative D call TRBD2 (6 bases). CDR3 length: 13 residues. V was pared by 6 bases and J by 4 bases, with 13 bases between. CDR1 and CDR2 (germline): MGHDK, SYGVNS. The CDR3 sequence is CASREGFAYEQYF. The CDR3 bases are TGTGCCAGCAGGGAGGGATTTGCTTACGAGCAGTACTTC.

The chain employs TRBV6-5 and TRBJ1-1, with 10 bases that match TRBD1. The junction had 4 bases not matched to a gene; V was cut back by 1 base and J by 5 bases. Germline V gene lookup returns CDR1 MNHEY and CDR2 SVGAGI. The CDR3 contains 15 residues. The CDR3 protein is CASSYFGQGGTEAFF. The CDR3 DNA sequence: TGTGCCAGCAGTTACTTCGGACAGGGGGGGACTGAAGCTTTCTTT.

This rearrangement joins TRBV11-2 to TRBJ2-2; D might be TRBD1 (6 bases). This CDR3 region has 13 residues. Germline assignment: CDR1 SGHAT and CDR2 FQNNGV. V lost 2 bases, J lost 6 bases, and 7 bases lay in between. The chain's CDR3 is CASSLSGAGELFF. The CDR3 bases are TGTGCCAGCAGCTTATCAGGGGCCGGGGAGCTGTTTTTT.

The DNA of the CDR3 is TGTGCCAGCAGTTCCGGGACTAGCGGGACAGATACGCAGTATTTT. Amino acid sequence: CASSSGTSGTDTQYF. The rearrangement uses TRBV6-4 and TRBJ2-3; TRBD2 matches 12 bases. The CDR3 is 15 amino acids. The V and J ends lost 5 bases and 3 bases, in that order; junction bases with no gene match: 3. From germline, CDR1 is MRHNA and CDR2 SNTAGT.

The rearrangement links TRBV9 to TRBJ2-5, with 12 nucleotides matching TRBD1. J gave up 5 bases and V 3 bases, and 5 bases lay outside the gene matches. CDR3 length: 15 amino acids. Per germline, CDR1 SGDLS and CDR2 YYNGEE. The CDR3 DNA sequence: TGTGCCAGCAGCGACGGGACAGGGGGCGCGGAGACCCAGTACTTC. Translating gives CASSDGTGGAETQYF.

The chain combines TRBV28 with TRBJ1-5; TRBD1 aligns across 11 bases. Germline CDR1 reads MDHEN; CDR2 reads SYDVKM. V was pared by 10 bases and J by 7 bases, with 3 bases of the junction left unmatched. CDR3 length: 12 residues. DNA of the CDR3: TGTGCCACCGGGACAGGGGGACAGCCCCAGCATTTT. Its translation is CATGTGGQPQHF. Together with reference TRBV28 and TRBJ1-5, the CDR3 gives the full variable domain: DVKVTQSSRYLVKRTGEKVFLECVQDMDHENMFWYRQDPGLGLRLIYFSYDVKMKEKGDIPEGYSVSREKKERFSLILESASTNQTSMYLCATGTGGQPQHFGDGTRLSIL.